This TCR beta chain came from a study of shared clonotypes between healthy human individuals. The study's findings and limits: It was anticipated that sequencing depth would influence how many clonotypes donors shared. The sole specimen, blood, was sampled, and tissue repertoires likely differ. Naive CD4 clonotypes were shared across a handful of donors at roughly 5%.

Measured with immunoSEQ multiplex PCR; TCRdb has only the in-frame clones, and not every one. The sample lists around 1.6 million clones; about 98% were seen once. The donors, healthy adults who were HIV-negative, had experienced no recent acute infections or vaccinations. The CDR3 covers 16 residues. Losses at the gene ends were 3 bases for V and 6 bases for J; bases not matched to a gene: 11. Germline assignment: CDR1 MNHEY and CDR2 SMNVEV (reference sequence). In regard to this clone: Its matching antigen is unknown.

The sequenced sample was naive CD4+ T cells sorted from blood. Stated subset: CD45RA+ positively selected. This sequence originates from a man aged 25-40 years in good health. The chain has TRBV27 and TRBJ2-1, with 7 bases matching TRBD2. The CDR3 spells CASSFYPPSGGNEQFF. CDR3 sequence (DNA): TGTGCCAGCAGTTTTTATCCGCCTAGCGGAGGCAATGAGCAGTTCTTC.